What follows describes a single T cell receptor beta chain. Many counts were recorded for this clonotype. What this receptor recognizes is not known. Base quality data are lacking; no much larger clone is found one base away. TCRB libraries were constructed from RNA through three rounds of nested multiplex PCR following a modified ARM-PCR protocol with multiple V-beta primers and a C-beta primer. Starting from around 0.51 ug of total RNA, TCRB-specific cDNA was synthesized using ProtoScript II Reverse Transcriptase and a C-beta primer. The description of the TCRB libraries did not include any unique molecular identifiers. In the third PCR, barcodes and adapters were added over approximately 24 cycles with Deep VentR (exo-) polymerase, and the 250-500 bp bands were then gel purified. An Illumina HiSeq 2500 generating 250 bp paired-end reads was used to sequence the TCRB libraries. Per the authors' processing: Trimmomatic was used to clean reads, FLASH to merge reads, MiGEC to assign V, D and J segments, and VDJtools to perform the analysis. Repertoire diversity was measured using the Shannon-Wiener diversity index, which was calculated with VDJtools. Through fastp at Q25 and MiXCR, TCRdb rebuilt clones from the public reads, retaining in-frame beta chains. Merged by CDR3 protein, the rows form single entries marked with the most common genes and DNA. For this entry, the V and J calls and clone size follow TCRdb and not the study's own pipeline. The sample data list 20,000 or so distinct CDR3 sequences, and roughly 64% of these were observed just once. The ten largest account for around a sixth of the sample.

From cysteine to phenylalanine, the CDR3 is 16 amino acids long. Only the CDR3 portion is preserved as DNA: 48 bases, with reading frame beginning at the first base. At the junction V is shortened by 4 bases and J by 1 base, with 16 bases in between. From a lookup of the germline V gene, CDR1 and CDR2 are SGHDT and YYEEEE. This sample stems from a study of tumor-infiltrating lymphocytes in glioblastoma multiforme (dated by TCRdb to 2017 to 2019). Concerning the study at large: Whether intratumoral genomic heterogeneity fosters TIL diversity was tested through joint investigation of somatic mutations, TIL diversity and immune response activity. Study-wide conclusions, independent of this receptor: Generalizability was limited because only one glioblastoma patient was included in the TCR and somatic mutation analysis. RNA-based TCR sequencing may distort clone frequencies because T cells carry unequal numbers of TCR transcripts. T cells were not sorted into functional subsets, which the authors noted as a future improvement.

Total RNA was isolated from peripheral blood mononuclear cells with TRIzol reagent and was purified using the RNeasy kit. Every RNA sample had an RNA integrity number above 6.5 and an OD 260/280 ratio above 1.9. The origin of this receptor is a male donor with glioblastoma. Sequenced input: peripheral blood. The chain was built from TRBV5-6 and TRBJ2-3, with no reliable assignment of the D segment. In nucleotides, the sequence is TGTGCCAGCAGCGATCTGCAAAGAAGGGGCACAGATACGCAGTATTTT. This translates into CASSDLQRRGTDTQYF.